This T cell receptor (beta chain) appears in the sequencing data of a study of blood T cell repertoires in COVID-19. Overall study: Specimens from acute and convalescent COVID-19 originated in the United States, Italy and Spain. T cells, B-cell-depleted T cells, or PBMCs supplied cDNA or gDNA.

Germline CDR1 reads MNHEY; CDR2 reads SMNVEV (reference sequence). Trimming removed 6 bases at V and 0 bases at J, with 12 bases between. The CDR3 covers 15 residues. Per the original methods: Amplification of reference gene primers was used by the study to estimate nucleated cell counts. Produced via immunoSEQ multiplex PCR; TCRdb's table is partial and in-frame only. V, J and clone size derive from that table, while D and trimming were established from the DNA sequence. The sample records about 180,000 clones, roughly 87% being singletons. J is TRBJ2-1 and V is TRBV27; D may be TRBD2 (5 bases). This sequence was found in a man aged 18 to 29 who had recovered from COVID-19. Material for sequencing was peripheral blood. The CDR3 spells CASSPSGSSYNEQFF. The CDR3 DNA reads TGTGCCAGCAGCCCAAGCGGAAGCTCCTACAATGAGCAGTTCTTC.